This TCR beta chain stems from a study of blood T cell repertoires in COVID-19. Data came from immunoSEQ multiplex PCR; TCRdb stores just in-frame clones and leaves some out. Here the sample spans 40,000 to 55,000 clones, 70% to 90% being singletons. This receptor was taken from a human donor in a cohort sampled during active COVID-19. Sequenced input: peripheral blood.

The CDR3 DNA follows: TGTGCCACCAGCAGAGGAGGGGGCGGCAACATTCAGTACTTC. Amino acid sequence: CATSRGGGGNIQYF. The V call is TRBV15, the J call TRBJ2-4, with TRBD1 matching over 7 bases. J was trimmed by 7 bases and V by 1 base; bases with no gene match: 4. The length of the CDR3 is 14 residues. CDR1 is LNHNV, CDR2 YYDKDF, per germline (reference sequence).